This entry lists 18 T cell receptor beta chains sequenced from one sample in a study of T cell responses to AZD1222 COVID-19 vaccine. Produced via immunoSEQ multiplex PCR; TCRdb's table is partial and in-frame only. The sample shows 89,000 or so clones, approximately 86% of them seen only once. Specimen: peripheral blood, collected on day 0 of AZD1222 vaccination. These receptor sequences come from an adult in good health.

The chain employs TRBV4-3 and TRBJ1-5; a possible D gene is TRBD1 (5 bases). V was shortened by 1 base and J by 7 bases, with 23 bases between the two germline ends. This CDR3 has 18 amino acids. Germline-derived CDR1 and CDR2 are LGHNA and YSLEER. The CDR3 sequence: CASSQGLTRAQDGQPQHF. CDR3 nucleotides: TGCGCCAGCAGCCAAGGCCTTACCAGGGCGCAAGATGGACAGCCCCAGCATTTT.

The chain uses TRBV19 and TRBJ1-5; D not certain. CDR1 and CDR2 (germline): LNHDA, SQIVND (reference sequence). The CDR3 runs 17 residues. Trimming left V 4 bases short and J 4 bases short, with 20 bases between. CDR3 DNA: TGTGCCAGTAGTAAGGTCGGCGCCATCCCTGGGAATCAGCCCCAGCATTTT. Translating it yields CASSKVGAIPGNQPQHF.

The rearrangement joins TRBV5-1 to TRBJ2-5; 12 nucleotides line up with TRBD2. Looked up from germline, CDR1 is SGHRS and CDR2 is YFSETQ. The V segment lost 0 bases and the J segment 5 bases; nucleotides outside the gene matches: 8. This CDR3 comprises 17 residues. The CDR3 protein is CASSLGLAGVVAETQYF. DNA for the CDR3: TGCGCCAGCAGCTTGGGACTAGCGGGAGTCGTTGCCGAGACCCAGTACTTC.

The chain links TRBV2 to TRBJ2-3; 9 bases align to TRBD1. The CDR3 runs 15 residues. Germline CDR1 SNHLY, CDR2 FYNNEI. Unmatched junction bases numbered 5, after V lost 5 bases and J lost 2 bases. The CDR3, as DNA: TGTGCCAGCAGTCTAGGACAGGGGCTCACAGATACGCAGTATTTT. The encoded protein is CASSLGQGLTDTQYF.

The chain uses TRBV5-1 and TRBJ2-3, with D unclear. In germline, CDR1 is SGHRS, CDR2 YFSETQ. V was clipped by 2 bases and J by 2 bases, with 3 bases between them. This CDR3 is 12 amino acids long. The CDR3 here is CASSFTTDTQYF. The CDR3 DNA sequence: TGCGCCAGCAGCTTTACCACAGATACGCAGTATTTT.

The chain recombines TRBV5-1 with TRBJ1-1; no clear D gene. This CDR3 has 17 residues. With 4 bases removed from V and 5 bases from J, the gap between germline ends came to 24 bases. Germline CDR1 SGHRS, CDR2 YFSETQ. CDR3 amino acids: CASSKDPFSGGGTEAFF. The CDR3 nucleotides are TGCGCCAGCAGCAAGGACCCCTTTTCAGGAGGAGGTACTGAAGCTTTCTTT.

V usage is TRBV4-1 and J usage is TRBJ2-2; TRBD1 or TRBD2 may be the D gene (5 bases each). Trimming left V 0 bases short and J 6 bases short, with 11 bases between. The CDR3 consists of 15 residues. CDR1 MGHRA and CDR2 YSYEKL come from the germline V gene. The CDR3 nucleotides are TGCGCCAGCAGCCAAGATGGTAGGGACCCCGGGGAGCTGTTTTTT. Amino acids: CASSQDGRDPGELFF.

The chain recombines TRBV24-1 with TRBJ2-1; unclear D gene. The V gene's germline CDR1 is KGHDR and CDR2 SFDVKD. V gave up 6 bases and J gave up 9 bases, with 11 bases separating them. This CDR3 region has 12 residues. Here the CDR3 reads CATSYHSGEQFF. CDR3 nucleotide sequence: TGTGCCACCAGTTATCACTCTGGTGAGCAGTTCTTC.

The chain employs TRBV7-9 and TRBJ1-1; D possibly corresponds to TRBD1 (6 bases). The CDR3 runs to 13 residues. The germline V and J ends were trimmed by 5 bases and 5 bases, with 12 bases remaining between them. Germline V CDR1 and CDR2: SEHNR, FQNEAQ (reference sequence). This CDR3 reads CASSAQGRTEAFF. CDR3 nucleotide sequence: TGTGCCAGCAGCGCCCAGGGGCGAACTGAAGCTTTCTTT.

This rearrangement joins TRBV2 to TRBJ2-7, with D unresolved. CDR1 is SNHLY and CDR2 is FYNNEI in the germline V gene. The V and J ends lost 6 bases and 4 bases respectively, with 4 bases between them. The CDR3 extends over 10 amino acids. The CDR3 region has the DNA TGTGCCAGCAGAGATTACGAGCAGTACTTC. Its translation is CASRDYEQYF. Complete variable domain (other parts from reference TRBV2 and TRBJ2-7): EPEVTQTPSHQVTQMGQEVILRCVPISNHLYFYWYRQILGQKVEFLVSFYNNEISEKSEIFDDQFSVERPDGSNFTLKIRSTKLEDSAMYFCASRDYEQYFGPGTRLTVT.

The CDR3 loop is CASSFFRASYEQYF. The CDR3 nucleotides are TGTGCCAGCAGCTTCTTCAGGGCTTCCTACGAGCAGTACTTC. V gene TRBV11-3 combines with J gene TRBJ2-7, with D possibly being TRBD1 (5 bases). The CDR3 runs to 14 residues. CDR1 is SGHNT and CDR2 is YENEEA in the germline V gene. The germline V and J ends were trimmed by 3 bases and 1 base, with 10 bases remaining between them.

The rearrangement uses TRBV6-6 and TRBJ1-5; D remains unclear. CDR3 length equals 16 residues. V dropped 8 bases and J dropped 3 bases, with 20 bases sitting between them. Germline V gene lookup returns CDR1 MNHNY and CDR2 SVGAGI (reference sequence). The CDR3 is CASLTTGDSSNQPQHF. CDR3 DNA: TGTGCCAGCCTAACGACCGGGGATTCCTCCAATCAGCCCCAGCATTTT.

The J gene is TRBJ2-2, the V gene TRBV7-8; unclear D gene. CDR3 length: 14 amino acids. Germline CDR1 and CDR2: SGHVS and FQNEAQ. The V end lost 4 bases, the J end lost 2 bases, and 8 bases lay between the germline ends. The CDR3 is CASSWRHNTGELFF. Here the CDR3 DNA reads TGTGCCAGCAGCTGGAGACACAACACCGGGGAGCTGTTTTTT.

This chain links TRBV4-1 with TRBJ1-1, with D possibly matching TRBD1 (5 bases). Germline lookup yields CDR1 MGHRA and CDR2 YSYEKL. Trimming took 1 base from V and 10 from J, leaving 22 bases between them. The CDR3 covers 16 residues. The CDR3 DNA is TGCGCCAGCAGCCAAGCGGGGTCCAGGGCGCGGCGCCGAGCTTTCTTT. Amino acids: CASSQAGSRARRRAFF.

J is TRBJ2-4 and V is TRBV3-1 (or the pseudogene TRBV3-2); D remains unclear. Germline lookup yields CDR1 LGHDT and CDR2 YNNKEL (reference sequence). V gave up 0 bases and J gave up 6 bases, with 12 bases separating them. The CDR3 length is 15 residues. CDR3 region: CASSQEGNRTNIQYF. The DNA of the CDR3 is TGTGCCAGCAGCCAAGAGGGGAACCGCACAAACATTCAGTACTTC.

V gene TRBV28 combines with J gene TRBJ2-5, with 8 bases aligning to TRBD1. CDR1 is MDHEN, CDR2 SYDVKM, per germline. The V gene end was trimmed by 5 bases and the J gene end by 4 bases; junction bases not matched to a gene: 3. The CDR3 length is 13 residues. CDR3 sequence: CASSQQGGETQYF. The DNA for the CDR3 is TGTGCCAGCAGTCAACAGGGGGGAGAGACCCAGTACTTC.

The gene calls are TRBV21-1 and TRBJ2-7; the table's TRBD1 call for D was not verified on the DNA. TRBV21-1 is a pseudogene segment. The CDR3 consists of 14 residues. The CDR3 DNA reads TGTGCCAGCAGCAAAGTGCAGGGGGCCTACGAGCAGTACTTC. Encoded protein: CASSKVQGAYEQYF.

The CDR3 is CASSFDRAQGEKLFF. The CDR3 coding sequence is TGTGCCAGCAGTTTCGACAGGGCGCAGGGTGAAAAACTGTTTTTT. The chain couples TRBV28 to TRBJ1-4, with 7 bases that match TRBD1. Per the germline V gene, CDR1 is MDHEN and CDR2 is SYDVKM. CDR3 length equals 15 residues. The trim removed 3 bases at V and 7 bases at J, leaving 8 bases unmatched.